These T cell receptor beta chains were read from a single sample in a study of Ad26.COV2.S vaccination and SARS-CoV-2 variants. The assay was immunoSEQ multiplex PCR, and TCRdb's table has in-frame clones only and misses some. The data hold 300,000 to 400,000 clones, with approximately 86% observed a single time. The input for sequencing was peripheral blood, taken in a trial of Ad26.COV2.S vaccine versus placebo. The receptors derive from a person aged 18 to 59 who received the Ad26.COV2.S COVID-19 vaccine or a placebo. CDR3s include the opening cysteine and the closing phenylalanine or tryptophan. The order of the fields is clone size, V gene, J gene, CDR3 length, CDR3 protein. A clone size is listed for some rows: how often the clone was seen (once, few, many), or a class if it is expanded.

>.|TRBV27|TRBJ2-1|15
CASTLRGGIRNEQFF
>.|TRBV29-1|TRBJ2-6|16
CSVETGLTSGANVLTF
>.|TRBV5-6|TRBJ1-5|16
CASSQATGDSNQPQHF
>.|TRBV2|TRBJ1-5|13
CASARDEGQPQHF
>.|TRBV24-1|TRBJ2-2|13
CATGGSRAGELFF
>.|TRBV7-9|TRBJ1-1|13
CASSLADGWEAFF
>.|TRBV4-1|TRBJ1-1|13
CASSHALNTEAFF
>.|TRBV10-3|TRBJ2-2|14
CAISPRGPTGELFF
>.|TRBV28|TRBJ1-1|17
CASRTTGGGAALREAFF
>.|TRBV19|TRBJ2-7|17
CASSTYRGTGGSYEQYF
>many|TRBV7-9|TRBJ1-5|17
CASSLETGGFRNQPQHF
>.|TRBV27|TRBJ2-4|15
CASSIGTGLGNIQYF
>.|TRBV9|TRBJ2-5|17
CASSVDPGQGLLETQYF
>.|TRBV6-1|TRBJ1-1|13
CASSEGGRAEAFF
>.|TRBV12-3/TRBV12-4|TRBJ2-1|13
CASSLGLRDFGFF